These T cell receptor beta chains were read from a single sample in a study of T cells in tuberculosis. The table came from immunoSEQ multiplex PCR; TCRdb's copy has only in-frame clones and leaves some out. The table includes tens of thousands of clones, 85% to 95% detected once. Specimen: PBMCs. Receptors originate from a donor between 5 and 29 years old with latent tuberculosis or without tuberculosis infection. Both conserved end residues are part of each CDR3. D genes are given only for firm matches.

d_gene: TRBD2; v_gene: TRBV15; j_gene: TRBJ2-1; CDR3aa: CATSGEGSGGSPYNEQFF
d_gene: TRBD1; v_gene: TRBV19; j_gene: TRBJ2-7; CDR3aa: CASSRQGNSYEQYF
d_gene: -; v_gene: TRBV5-5; j_gene: TRBJ2-5; CDR3aa: CASSLEVGQQETQYF
d_gene: -; v_gene: TRBV4-3; j_gene: TRBJ2-7; CDR3aa: CASSPLPAGAYEQYF
d_gene: TRBD1; v_gene: TRBV6-6; j_gene: TRBJ2-7; CDR3aa: CASSYSSPGGGEQYF
d_gene: -; v_gene: TRBV12-5; j_gene: TRBJ2-7; CDR3aa: CASGPDSDYEQYF
d_gene: TRBD1; v_gene: TRBV30; j_gene: TRBJ1-6; CDR3aa: CAWSGRTGYNSPLHF
d_gene: -; v_gene: TRBV19; j_gene: TRBJ1-5; CDR3aa: CASSIGRWSQPQHF
d_gene: -; v_gene: TRBV6-6; j_gene: TRBJ2-2; CDR3aa: CASTLSTGELFF
d_gene: -; v_gene: TRBV18; j_gene: TRBJ2-3; CDR3aa: CASSPDLSRSTDTQYF
d_gene: -; v_gene: TRBV19; j_gene: TRBJ2-3; CDR3aa: CASSIPGGTDTQYF
d_gene: -; v_gene: TRBV29-1; j_gene: TRBJ1-2; CDR3aa: CSVWAPNYGYTF
d_gene: TRBD2; v_gene: TRBV6-1; j_gene: TRBJ2-1; CDR3aa: CASSEASGLAGVWVF
d_gene: -; v_gene: TRBV27; j_gene: TRBJ1-2; CDR3aa: CASLDRIYGYTF
d_gene: -; v_gene: TRBV7-3; j_gene: TRBJ2-1; CDR3aa: CASSSNRDSRGPEQFF
d_gene: -; v_gene: TRBV7-3; j_gene: TRBJ1-1; CDR3aa: CASSRGSTHTEAFF
d_gene: -; v_gene: TRBV9; j_gene: TRBJ2-3; CDR3aa: CASRKGHSTDTQYF
d_gene: -; v_gene: TRBV15; j_gene: TRBJ1-2; CDR3aa: CATSRDAGPYGYTF
d_gene: TRBD1; v_gene: TRBV4-3; j_gene: TRBJ2-3; CDR3aa: CASSQDPGQGAKDTQYF
d_gene: -; v_gene: TRBV29-1; j_gene: TRBJ1-1; CDR3aa: CSVDASAEGAFF
d_gene: -; v_gene: TRBV19; j_gene: TRBJ2-3; CDR3aa: CASSPPGADTQYF
d_gene: -; v_gene: TRBV23-1; j_gene: TRBJ2-7; CDR3aa: CASTNRGGHYEQYF
d_gene: -; v_gene: TRBV7-3; j_gene: TRBJ2-2; CDR3aa: CASSLQAFTGELFF
d_gene: -; v_gene: TRBV19; j_gene: TRBJ1-2; CDR3aa: CASSMRPPGDYGYTF
d_gene: -; v_gene: TRBV20-1; j_gene: TRBJ1-3; CDR3aa: CSATSVNTIYF
d_gene: -; v_gene: TRBV5-1; j_gene: TRBJ1-2; CDR3aa: CASSGRGRGYGYTF
d_gene: -; v_gene: TRBV27; j_gene: TRBJ1-5; CDR3aa: CASSFFTGVGNQPQHF
d_gene: TRBD2; v_gene: TRBV6-1; j_gene: TRBJ2-7; CDR3aa: CASSEFPSGGSYEQYF
d_gene: -; v_gene: TRBV30; j_gene: TRBJ2-7; CDR3aa: CAWSHSYEQYF
d_gene: -; v_gene: TRBV6-5; j_gene: TRBJ1-1; CDR3aa: CASSADRRTEAFF
d_gene: TRBD1; v_gene: TRBV4-1; j_gene: TRBJ1-2; CDR3aa: CASSLRGDRESYGYTF
d_gene: TRBD1; v_gene: TRBV4-1; j_gene: TRBJ1-2; CDR3aa: CASSQGDRGLWGYTF
d_gene: TRBD1; v_gene: TRBV6-6; j_gene: TRBJ1-3; CDR3aa: CASSYTTGDGGNTIYF
d_gene: -; v_gene: TRBV4-1; j_gene: TRBJ1-6; CDR3aa: CASSQGRARTRISPLHF
d_gene: -; v_gene: TRBV27; j_gene: TRBJ2-6; CDR3aa: CASSPTGTGANVLTF
d_gene: TRBD2; v_gene: TRBV7-3; j_gene: TRBJ2-1; CDR3aa: CASSLVGSGTYNEQFF
d_gene: -; v_gene: TRBV4-1; j_gene: TRBJ2-3; CDR3aa: CASSSLTVYSDTQYF
d_gene: TRBD1; v_gene: TRBV5-1; j_gene: TRBJ1-1; CDR3aa: CASSMQGAVTEAFF
d_gene: -; v_gene: TRBV25-1; j_gene: TRBJ2-2; CDR3aa: CASEKRQRHTGELFF
d_gene: -; v_gene: TRBV19; j_gene: TRBJ1-3; CDR3aa: CASTRRWGDGGNTIYF
d_gene: TRBD1; v_gene: TRBV7-3; j_gene: TRBJ1-2; CDR3aa: CASSPDRGYNGYTF
d_gene: TRBD1; v_gene: TRBV27; j_gene: TRBJ2-7; CDR3aa: CASSKTGEGYEQYF
d_gene: -; v_gene: TRBV9; j_gene: TRBJ2-1; CDR3aa: CASSVGSGGSYNEQFF
d_gene: -; v_gene: TRBV4-3; j_gene: TRBJ2-7; CDR3aa: CASIEGTDLRYF
d_gene: TRBD1; v_gene: TRBV2; j_gene: TRBJ1-5; CDR3aa: CASSGDRGNDQPQHF
d_gene: TRBD2; v_gene: TRBV9; j_gene: TRBJ2-3; CDR3aa: CASSVGASGGDTDTQYF
d_gene: TRBD1; v_gene: TRBV5-1; j_gene: TRBJ2-1; CDR3aa: CASSYGQEVNEQFF
d_gene: -; v_gene: TRBV4-3; j_gene: TRBJ1-5; CDR3aa: CASSQTNRAGQPQHF
d_gene: TRBD2; v_gene: TRBV9; j_gene: TRBJ2-3; CDR3aa: CASSDLEKLAGGSTDTQYF
d_gene: TRBD2; v_gene: TRBV29-1; j_gene: TRBJ2-2; CDR3aa: CSVLAGGMTGELFF
d_gene: TRBD1; v_gene: TRBV2; j_gene: TRBJ1-6; CDR3aa: CASRQAGTGGNSPLHF
d_gene: -; v_gene: TRBV7-9; j_gene: TRBJ2-3; CDR3aa: CASSFGGVGTDTQYF
d_gene: TRBD1; v_gene: TRBV6-5; j_gene: TRBJ1-1; CDR3aa: CASRSGQGRAFF
d_gene: -; v_gene: TRBV4-2; j_gene: TRBJ2-5; CDR3aa: CASSPPQEETQYF
d_gene: TRBD1; v_gene: TRBV6-1; j_gene: TRBJ2-1; CDR3aa: CASSPTGDFNNEQFF
d_gene: TRBD1; v_gene: TRBV7-2; j_gene: TRBJ1-2; CDR3aa: CASRPGTGGGYGYTF
d_gene: -; v_gene: TRBV5-1; j_gene: TRBJ1-3; CDR3aa: CASSLNRENSGNTIYF